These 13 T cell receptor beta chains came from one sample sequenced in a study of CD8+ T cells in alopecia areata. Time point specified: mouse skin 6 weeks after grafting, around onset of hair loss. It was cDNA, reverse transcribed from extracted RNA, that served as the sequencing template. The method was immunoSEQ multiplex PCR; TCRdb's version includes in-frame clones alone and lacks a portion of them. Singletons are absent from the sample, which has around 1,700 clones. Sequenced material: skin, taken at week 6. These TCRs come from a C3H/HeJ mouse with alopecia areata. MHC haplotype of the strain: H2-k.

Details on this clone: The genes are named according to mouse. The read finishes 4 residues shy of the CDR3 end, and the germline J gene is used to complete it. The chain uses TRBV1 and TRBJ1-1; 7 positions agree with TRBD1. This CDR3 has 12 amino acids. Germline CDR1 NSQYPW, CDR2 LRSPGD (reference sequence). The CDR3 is CTCSAQGAEVFF. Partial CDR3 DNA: TGCACCTGCAGTGCACAGGGGGCA.

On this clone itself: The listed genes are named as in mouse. CDR3 bases read: TGTGCTAGCAGTTCTACAGGGAATAATTCGCCC. Protein product: CASSSTGNNSP. The full CDR3 reads CASSSTGNNSPLYF. This sequence joins TRBV29 and TRBJ1-6; D perhaps matches TRBD1 (6 bases). With the read ending 3 residues before the CDR3 end, the germline J gene is used to fill in that end. TRBJ1-6 counts as an open reading frame of uncertain function. Trimming removed 4 bases at V and 5 bases at J, with 9 bases between. The CDR3 runs 14 residues. Germline V gene data show CDR1 as MSHET and CDR2 as SYDVDS.

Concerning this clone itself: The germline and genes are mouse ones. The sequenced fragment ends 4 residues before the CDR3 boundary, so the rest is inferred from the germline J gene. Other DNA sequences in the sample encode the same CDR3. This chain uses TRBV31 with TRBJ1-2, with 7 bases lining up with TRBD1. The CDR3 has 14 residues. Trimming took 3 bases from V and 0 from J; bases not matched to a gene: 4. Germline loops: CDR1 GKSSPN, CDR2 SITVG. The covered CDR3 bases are TGTGCCTGGAGCCGGGACAGCGCAAACTCC. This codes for CAWSRDSANS. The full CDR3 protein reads CAWSRDSANSDYTF.

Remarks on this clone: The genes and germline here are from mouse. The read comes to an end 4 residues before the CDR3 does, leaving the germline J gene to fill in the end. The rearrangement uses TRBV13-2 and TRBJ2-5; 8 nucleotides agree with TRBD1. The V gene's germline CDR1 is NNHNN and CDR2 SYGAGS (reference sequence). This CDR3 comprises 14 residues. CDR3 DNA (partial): TGTGCCAGCGGTGATCCCTGGGACAGGGAC. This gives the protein CASGDPWDRD. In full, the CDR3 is CASGDPWDRDTQYF.

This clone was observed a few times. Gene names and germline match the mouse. The part of the CDR3 DNA that was read is TGTGCCAGCAGTCCCGGACTGGTTAACCAAGAC. Translated, it gives CASSPGLVNQD. The CDR3 as a whole reads CASSPGLVNQDTQYF. The chain carries TRBV14 and TRBJ2-5, with 7 nucleotides matching TRBD2. The sequenced fragment ends 4 residues before the CDR3 boundary, so the rest is inferred from the germline J gene. The CDR3 totals 15 residues. Germline trimming cut 4 bases from V and 0 bases from J; bases unmatched to any gene: 5. The germline V gene has CDR1 SGHDT and CDR2 FRDEAV.

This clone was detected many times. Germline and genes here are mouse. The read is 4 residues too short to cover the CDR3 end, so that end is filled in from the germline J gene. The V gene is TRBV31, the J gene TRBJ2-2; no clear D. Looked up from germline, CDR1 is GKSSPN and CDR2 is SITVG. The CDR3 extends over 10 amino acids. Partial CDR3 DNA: TGTGCCTGGAGTCACGGG. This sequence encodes CAWSHG. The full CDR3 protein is CAWSHGQLYF.

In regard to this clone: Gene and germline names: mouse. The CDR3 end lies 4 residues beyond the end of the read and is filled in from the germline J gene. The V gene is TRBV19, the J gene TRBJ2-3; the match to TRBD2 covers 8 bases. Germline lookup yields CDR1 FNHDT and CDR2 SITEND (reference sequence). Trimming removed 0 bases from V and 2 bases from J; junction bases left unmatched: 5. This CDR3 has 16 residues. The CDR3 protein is CASSIEPGGLAETLYF. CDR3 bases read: TGTGCCAGCAGTATAGAGCCTGGGGGGCTTGCAGAA.

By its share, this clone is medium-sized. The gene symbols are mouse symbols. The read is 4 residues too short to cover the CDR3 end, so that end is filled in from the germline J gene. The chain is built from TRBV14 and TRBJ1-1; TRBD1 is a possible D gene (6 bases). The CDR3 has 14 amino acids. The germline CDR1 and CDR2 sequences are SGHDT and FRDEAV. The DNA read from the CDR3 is TGTGCCAGCAGTCGACTGGGGGGGCGAGGA. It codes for CASSRLGGRG. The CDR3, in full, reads CASSRLGGRGEVFF.

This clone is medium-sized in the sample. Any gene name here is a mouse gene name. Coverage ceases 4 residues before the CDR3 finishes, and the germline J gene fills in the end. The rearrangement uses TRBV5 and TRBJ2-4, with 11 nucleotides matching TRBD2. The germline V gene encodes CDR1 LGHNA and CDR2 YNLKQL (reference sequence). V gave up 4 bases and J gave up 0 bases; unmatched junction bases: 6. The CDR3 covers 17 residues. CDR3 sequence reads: CASSPMTGGVSQNTLYF. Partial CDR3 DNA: TGTGCCAGCAGCCCCATGACTGGGGGGGTGAGTCAAAAC.

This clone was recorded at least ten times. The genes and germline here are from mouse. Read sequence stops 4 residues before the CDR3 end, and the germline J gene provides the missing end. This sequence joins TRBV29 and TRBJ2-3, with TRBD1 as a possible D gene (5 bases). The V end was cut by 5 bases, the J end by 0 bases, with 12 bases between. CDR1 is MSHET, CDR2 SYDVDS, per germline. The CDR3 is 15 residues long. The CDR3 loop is CASSPRTTSAETLYF. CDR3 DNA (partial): TGTGCTAGCAGTCCTCGGACAACTAGTGCAGAA.

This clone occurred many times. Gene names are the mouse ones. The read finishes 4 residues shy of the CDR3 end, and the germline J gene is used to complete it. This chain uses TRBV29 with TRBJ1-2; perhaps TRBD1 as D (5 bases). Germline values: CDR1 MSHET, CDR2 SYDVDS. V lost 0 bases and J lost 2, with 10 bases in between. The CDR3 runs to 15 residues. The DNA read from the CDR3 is TGTGCTAGCAGTTTATCCTCCTCAGGGAACTCC. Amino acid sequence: CASSLSSSGNS. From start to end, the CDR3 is CASSLSSSGNSDYTF.

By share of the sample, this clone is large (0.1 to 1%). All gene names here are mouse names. Incomplete CDR3 DNA: TGCACCTGCAGTGGGGACAGGGCCTCC. Protein product: CTCSGDRAS. The complete CDR3 protein is CTCSGDRASDYTF. This rearrangement joins TRBV1 to TRBJ1-2; 9 positions match TRBD1. With the read ending 4 residues before the CDR3 end, the germline J gene is used to fill in that end. Germline V gene sequence: CDR1 NSQYPW, CDR2 LRSPGD (reference sequence). V dropped 4 bases and J dropped 4; count of bases not matched to a gene: 1. This CDR3 is built from 13 residues.

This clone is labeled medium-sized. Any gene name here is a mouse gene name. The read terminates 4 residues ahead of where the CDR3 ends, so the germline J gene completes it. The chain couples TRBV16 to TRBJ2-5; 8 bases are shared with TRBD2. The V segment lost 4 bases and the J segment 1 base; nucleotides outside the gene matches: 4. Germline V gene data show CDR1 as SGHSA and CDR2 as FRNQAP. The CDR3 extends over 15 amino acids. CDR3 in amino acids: CASSSRWGDQDTQYF. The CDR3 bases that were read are TGTGCAAGCAGCTCCCGCTGGGGGGACCAAGAC.